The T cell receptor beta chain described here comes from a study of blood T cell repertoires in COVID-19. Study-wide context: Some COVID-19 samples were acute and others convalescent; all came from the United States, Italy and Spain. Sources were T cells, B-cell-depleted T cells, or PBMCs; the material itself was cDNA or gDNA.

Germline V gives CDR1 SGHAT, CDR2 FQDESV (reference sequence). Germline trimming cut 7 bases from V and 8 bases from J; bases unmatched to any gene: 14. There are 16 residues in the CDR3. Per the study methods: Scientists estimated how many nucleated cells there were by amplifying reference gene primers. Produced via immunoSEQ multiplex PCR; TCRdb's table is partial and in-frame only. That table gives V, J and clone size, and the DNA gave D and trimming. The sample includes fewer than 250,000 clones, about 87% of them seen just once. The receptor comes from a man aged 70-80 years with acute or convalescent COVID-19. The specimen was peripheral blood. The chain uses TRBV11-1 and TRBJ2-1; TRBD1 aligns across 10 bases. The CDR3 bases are TGTGCCAGCAACACGGGACAGGGGAAGATTTCGGATGAGCAGTTCTTC. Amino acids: CASNTGQGKISDEQFF.